This TCR beta chain derives from a study of blood T cell repertoires in COVID-19. Trimming stripped 4 bases from V and 2 bases from J, with 9 bases between. This CDR3 is 13 amino acids long. Germline values: CDR1 MNHEY, CDR2 SVGEGT. Per the original methods: The authors estimated nucleated cell counts from reference gene primer amplification. Here immunoSEQ multiplex PCR was the method, and the copy in TCRdb shows in-frame clones only, minus some. Clone size and the V and J calls come from that table; the DNA yielded D and trimming. This sample has fewer than 500,000 clones; more than 80% occur once, and the top ten carry 0.95% to 1.3%. Participants reported their clinical history, and cohort assignment relied on those reports. Two negative PCRs, clearance, or symptom resolution were required of recovered Cohort 3 donors.

This receptor was obtained from a man aged 30 to 39 who had recovered from COVID-19. The chain joins TRBV6-2 or TRBV6-3 to TRBJ2-7; D might be TRBD2 (5 bases). Sequencing was done on a sample of PBMCs or T cells enriched from blood (not recorded which). CDR3 nucleotides: TGTGCCAGCAGTTTGCGGGCAACCTACGAGCAGTACTTC. It translates to CASSLRATYEQYF.